This is a list of T cell receptor beta chains from one sample in a study of T cell clonotyping in hematopoietic cell transplantation. Profiled with immunoSEQ multiplex PCR; TCRdb holds only in-frame clones, not every one. Among roughly 30,000 clones listed, 82% were seen once. This material consisted of peripheral blood mononuclear cells, taken before stem cell transplant. The receptor source for this set is a man aged 35 to 55 with acute myeloid leukemia. Some clones in this sample may be carry-over from other donors' samples. Each CDR3 is given with its conserved first and last residue. A D gene is named only where the DNA matches it firmly. Clone size is not always given. Where it is, it says once, few, many or a class for expanded clones.

d_gene,j_gene,v_gene,abundance,CDR3nt,CDR3aa
TRBD1,TRBJ2-7,TRBV4-1,medium-sized,TGCGCCAGCAGCCAAGGGGACAGTCCTTTTTCCTACGAGCAGTACTTC,CASSQGDSPFSYEQYF
.,TRBJ2-3,TRBV7-9,.,TGTGCCAGCAGCTTATCCGTCGCAGATACGCAGTATTTT,CASSLSVADTQYF
TRBD1,TRBJ2-1,TRBV11-3,.,TGTGCCAGCAGCTTAGGCGGACAGGGAATTAATGAGCAGTTCTTC,CASSLGGQGINEQFF
TRBD1,TRBJ2-3,TRBV28,.,TGTGCCAGCAGTTTTGGACAGGGTCACACAGATACGCAGTATTTT,CASSFGQGHTDTQYF
TRBD1,TRBJ2-5,TRBV5-4,.,TGTGCCAGCAGCTTGGACGGGTGGGACAGGGGAGAGACCCAGTACTTC,CASSLDGWDRGETQYF
TRBD1,TRBJ1-1,TRBV27,.,TGTGCCAGCAGGCTCTCGACAGGGGGCTATAACACTGAAGCTTTCTTT,CASRLSTGGYNTEAFF
.,TRBJ2-3,TRBV5-6,.,TGTGCCAGCAGAGATGAGATAACAGATACGCAGTATTTT,CASRDEITDTQYF
.,TRBJ1-3,TRBV4-1,.,TGCGCCAGCAGCCAAGATAGCTTTAGCATCTTGTTCGGGGATCTCTCTGGAAACACCATATATTTT,CASSQDSFSILFGDLSGNTIYF
.,TRBJ2-7,TRBV6-1,.,TGTGCCAGCAGTGAATTGGGCTCGGGCGCCTACGAGCAGTACTTC,CASSELGSGAYEQYF
.,TRBJ2-7,TRBV6-6,.,TGTGCCAGCAGTTACGTTCGGGGGGCAAGGGTTTACGAGCAGTACTTC,CASSYVRGARVYEQYF
.,TRBJ1-6,TRBV11-1,once,TGTGCCAGCAGCGTTAGACAGGATTCACCCCTCCACTTT,CASSVRQDSPLHF
.,TRBJ1-4,TRBV4-3,.,TGCGCCAGCAGCCAGTTCGCCGGGGAAGACGAAAAACTGTTTTTT,CASSQFAGEDEKLFF
.,TRBJ2-1,TRBV23-1,.,TGCGCCAGCAGCCCCAGGCCCTACCGCTACAATGAGCAGTTCTTC,CASSPRPYRYNEQFF
.,TRBJ2-2,TRBV7-7,.,TGTGCTAGCAGCTTGTCCGACACCGGGGAGCTGTTTTTT,CASSLSDTGELFF
TRBD1,TRBJ1-1,TRBV11-1,.,TGTGCCAGCAGCTTAGGACAGGGGGCGTCGAGGGCTTTCTTT,CASSLGQGASRAFF
.,TRBJ1-5,TRBV29-1,few,TGCAGCGTTGGGGCGGCAGGGGGCAATCAGCCCCAGCATTTT,CSVGAAGGNQPQHF
TRBD1,TRBJ2-7,TRBV5-1,.,TGCGCCAGCAGCTTGGAGGGACAGACACCTAGCTACGAGCAGTACTTC,CASSLEGQTPSYEQYF
.,TRBJ2-6,TRBV30,.,TGTGCCTGGAGGAGGGGCAGGGTAGGGGCTGGGGCCAACGTCCTGACTTTC,CAWRRGRVGAGANVLTF
.,TRBJ2-7,TRBV11-2,.,TGTGCCAGCAGCTTAGAGGGGTTCGAGCAGTACTTC,CASSLEGFEQYF
.,TRBJ2-7,TRBV5-4,.,TGTGCCAGCAGCCCAAAAAACATAAACGAGCAGTACTTC,CASSPKNINEQYF
TRBD2,TRBJ2-3,TRBV28,few,TGTGCCAGCAGCAACCCCCTAGCGGGAGAGGCAGATACGCAGTATTTT,CASSNPLAGEADTQYF
.,TRBJ1-2,TRBV6-5,.,TGTGCCAGCAGTTACGGGCAGGCCTATGGCTACACCTTC,CASSYGQAYGYTF
.,TRBJ1-1,TRBV4-2,few,TGTGCCAGCAGCCAAGGGGCAGGGAACACTGAAGCTTTCTTT,CASSQGAGNTEAFF
.,TRBJ2-3,TRBV7-2,.,TGTGCCAGCAGCTTAGTTCGGGATACGCAGTATTTT,CASSLVRDTQYF
.,TRBJ2-5,TRBV6-5,.,TGTGCCAGCAGTTCCGACAGCATCCAAGAGACCCAGTACTTC,CASSSDSIQETQYF
TRBD1,TRBJ1-1,TRBV7-9,.,TGTGCCAGCAGCTTATCCCCCGGGACAGTCCTTCAAACGGGGACTGAAGCTTTCTTT,CASSLSPGTVLQTGTEAFF
TRBD1,TRBJ1-2,TRBV25-1,.,TGTGCCAGCAGTGAATATATGGGGGACAGGCCCGGGGGAGGCTACACCTTC,CASSEYMGDRPGGGYTF
.,TRBJ1-1,TRBV9,.,TGTGCCAGCAGCGTAGACTTAGTGAACACTGAAGCTTTCTTT,CASSVDLVNTEAFF
.,TRBJ2-5,TRBV5-4,.,TGTGCCGGGGAGTTGATGGGCCGACAAGAGACCCAGTACTTC,CAGELMGRQETQYF
.,TRBJ1-2,TRBV5-4,.,TGTGCCAGCAGCTTGGGGGGGTTCAACTATGGCTACACCTTC,CASSLGGFNYGYTF
.,TRBJ1-1,TRBV28,.,TGTGCCAGCAGTTTTTCGGAGAACACTGAAGCTTTCTTT,CASSFSENTEAFF
.,TRBJ1-2,TRBV6-5,.,TGTGCCAGCAGTTACTCAAGCGCCGGCTATGGCTACACCTTC,CASSYSSAGYGYTF
.,TRBJ2-2,TRBV28,.,TGTGCCAGCGTGCGGGGCCCCAGCACCGGGGAGCTGTTTTTT,CASVRGPSTGELFF
TRBD1,TRBJ1-5,TRBV7-8,once,TGTGCCAGCAGCCAGGACAGGGTGAATCAGCCCCAGCATTTT,CASSQDRVNQPQHF
.,TRBJ2-1,TRBV2,few,TGTGCCAGCAGGGGACTGGAGATCAATGAGCAGTTCTTC,CASRGLEINEQFF
TRBD1,TRBJ1-2,TRBV27,few,TGTGCCAGCAGTTTACTAGACAGGGGGCGGCACTATGGCTACACCTTC,CASSLLDRGRHYGYTF
.,TRBJ1-2,TRBV5-6,.,TGTGCCAGCAGCCGCGGGGGGTACGGTGGCTACACCTTC,CASSRGGYGGYTF
.,TRBJ2-7,TRBV2,once,TGTGCCAGCATTCAACTAGGGATAAGGGGGGGGGACGAGCAGTACTTC,CASIQLGIRGGDEQYF
.,TRBJ1-5,TRBV2,.,TGTGCCAGCAGGGAAGAGCGCTATAGCAATCAGCCCCAGCATTTT,CASREERYSNQPQHF